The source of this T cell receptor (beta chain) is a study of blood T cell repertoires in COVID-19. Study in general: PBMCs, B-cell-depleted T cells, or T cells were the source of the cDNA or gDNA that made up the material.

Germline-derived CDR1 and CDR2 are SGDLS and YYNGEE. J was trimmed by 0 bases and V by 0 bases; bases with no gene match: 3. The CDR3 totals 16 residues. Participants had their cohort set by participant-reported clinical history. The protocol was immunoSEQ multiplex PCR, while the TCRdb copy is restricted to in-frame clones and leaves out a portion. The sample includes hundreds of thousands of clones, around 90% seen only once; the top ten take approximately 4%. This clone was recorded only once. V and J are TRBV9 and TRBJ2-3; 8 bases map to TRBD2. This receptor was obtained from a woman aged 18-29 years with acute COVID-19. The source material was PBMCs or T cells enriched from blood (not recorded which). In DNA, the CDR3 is TGTGCCAGCAGCGTAGAGCGGGAGTGGAGCACAGATACGCAGTATTTT. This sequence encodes CASSVEREWSTDTQYF.